The 21 T cell receptor beta chains below come from one sample, sequenced in a study of monozygotic twins with inflammatory bowel disease. TCRdb reanalyzed the 5' RACE reads and collapses them to one entry per CDR3 protein, without DNA. The repertoire shows around 450,000 distinct CDR3 sequences; the top ten hold roughly 2.3%. The sample was blood. Receptors originate from a human donor with ulcerative colitis or Crohn's disease, or a healthy co-twin of an affected twin (not recorded which).

The V gene is TRBV20-1, the J gene TRBJ2-2; TCRdb calls TRBD1, which cannot be checked without DNA. The CDR3 extends over 14 amino acids. CDR1 and CDR2 (germline): DFQATT, SNEGSKA (reference sequence). The CDR3 region is CSASRGRNTGELFF.

The chain has TRBV29-1 and TRBJ1-2. Germline CDR1 and CDR2: SQVTM and ANQGSEA. The CDR3 sequence is 13 residues long. CDR3 amino acids: CSVETATASGYTF.

This chain joins TRBV7-2 and TRBJ2-7; TCRdb indicates TRBD2, and absent DNA this call remains unverified. CDR3 size: 15 residues. CDR1 is SGHTA, CDR2 FQGNSA, per germline. The CDR3 spells CASSFPGLADYEQYF.

The chain has TRBV6-6 and TRBJ2-2. Germline assignment: CDR1 MNHNY and CDR2 SVGAGI (reference sequence). This CDR3 comprises 14 residues. This CDR3 reads CASSSSVNTGELFF.

The chain joins TRBV6-5 to TRBJ2-2. Per the germline V gene, CDR1 is MNHEY and CDR2 is SVGAGI. The CDR3 has 13 amino acids. CDR3 protein: CASSFVELGELFF.

The chain uses TRBV5-5 and TRBJ1-4; the D call from TCRdb, TRBD1, cannot be confirmed without DNA. The CDR3 totals 17 residues. Germline assignment: CDR1 SGHKS and CDR2 YYEKEE (reference sequence). The CDR3 is CASSLVGGAAGNEKLFF.

The rearrangement links TRBV29-1 to TRBJ1-1. This CDR3 region has 13 residues. Germline lookup yields CDR1 SQVTM and CDR2 ANQGSEA. The CDR3 sequence is CSVVYLTNTEAFF.

The chain links TRBV2 to TRBJ2-7. CDR3 length: 15 amino acids. CDR1 is SNHLY, CDR2 FYNNEI, per germline. The CDR3 is CASSYDGVGSYEQYF.

The V call is TRBV7-2, the J call TRBJ2-3. CDR3 length: 12 amino acids. Germline V gene data show CDR1 as SGHTA and CDR2 as FQGNSA. Here the CDR3 reads CASSHVTDTQYF.

The chain is built from TRBV23-1 and TRBJ2-7; without DNA, the TCRdb call of TRBD1 cannot be checked. TRBV23-1 is an open reading frame whose function is uncertain. This CDR3 contains 18 residues. CDR3 sequence reads: CASSPHRPTRGSSYEQYF.

This chain links TRBV6-1 with TRBJ2-1; the D gene TCRdb calls, TRBD2, cannot be checked with no DNA. The CDR3 runs to 15 residues. The V gene's germline CDR1 is MNHNS and CDR2 SASEGT. CDR3 in amino acids: CASSELAGGFGEQFF.

The chain uses TRBV27 and TRBJ2-3. CDR1 is MNHEY and CDR2 is SMNVEV in the germline V gene (reference sequence). The CDR3 contains 13 residues. This chain's CDR3 is CASRVARTDTQYF.

The rearrangement links TRBV30 to TRBJ2-3; lacking DNA, the TRBD1 call made by TCRdb goes unchecked. Germline CDR1 is GTSNPN and CDR2 is SVGIG (reference sequence). The CDR3 spans 18 residues. The CDR3 region is CAWSVMAGGPPDTDTQYF.

The gene calls are TRBV20-1 and TRBJ2-1. Looked up from germline, CDR1 is DFQATT and CDR2 is SNEGSKA (reference sequence). This CDR3 is built from 12 residues. The CDR3 sequence is CSVKTVNGVQFF.

The V call is TRBV6-2 or TRBV6-3, the J call TRBJ2-2; TCRdb's D gene call, TRBD2, goes unchecked for lack of DNA. Germline V gene sequence: CDR1 MNHEY, CDR2 SVGEGT. The CDR3 extends over 18 amino acids. The CDR3: CASSPFLWYSGRTGELFF.

The chain joins TRBV18 to TRBJ2-3; as DNA is missing, the TRBD2 call by TCRdb cannot be tested. This CDR3 comprises 15 residues. Germline V gene sequence: CDR1 KGHSH, CDR2 LQKENI. The CDR3 is CASSPLAGGTDTQYF.

The CDR3 loop reads CASSHSSGANVLTF. The V gene is TRBV14, the J gene TRBJ2-6. CDR1 SGHDN and CDR2 FVKESK come from the germline V gene. This CDR3 has 14 residues.

The chain uses TRBV12-3 or TRBV12-4 and TRBJ1-6; TCRdb reports TRBD1, a call that lacks DNA to check it against. This CDR3 spans 14 amino acids. CDR3 residues: CASKGTAGNSPLHF.

V is TRBV5-4 and J is TRBJ1-2; TCRdb lists TRBD1, though no DNA is available to test this call. The CDR3 is made up of 17 amino acids. Germline lookup yields CDR1 SGHNT and CDR2 YYREEE (reference sequence). CDR3 amino acids: CASSPGGSGLGRVGYTF.

The genes are TRBV7-2 and TRBJ2-7. CDR1 is SGHTA, CDR2 FQGNSA, per germline. The CDR3 loop spans 14 amino acids. CDR3 protein: CASSSADGPYEQYF. The full variable domain, with the rest looked up from reference TRBV7-2 and TRBJ2-7, is GAGVSQSPSNKVTEKGKDVELRCDPISGHTALYWYRQSLGQGLEFLIYFQGNSAPDKSGLPSDRFSAERTGGSVSTLTIQRTQQEDSAVYLCASSSADGPYEQYFGPGTRLTVT.

The chain is built from TRBV4-1 and TRBJ1-5; the TRBD1 assignment by TCRdb is unverifiable without DNA. The CDR3 is 15 residues long. Germline V gene sequence: CDR1 MGHRA, CDR2 YSYEKL. CDR3 amino acids: CASSQEAPGVQPQHF.